The rows below give T cell receptor beta chains drawn from one sample of a study of blood T cell repertoires in COVID-19. Some clones are missing from TCRdb's copy, which holds only in-frame ones; the method was immunoSEQ multiplex PCR. The sample shows a few hundred thousand clones, roughly 84% of them seen only once. The specimen sequenced was PBMCs or T cells enriched from blood (not recorded which). These receptors all stem from a woman aged 45-59 years who had been exposed to COVID-19. The CDR3 runs from the conserved cysteine through the conserved F or W. Each record gives: clone size, J gene, V gene, D gene, CDR3 protein, CDR3 DNA. The D gene is left open where the match is weak. Rows may omit the clone size; those that give it use once, few, many or a size class.

abundance: -
j_gene: TRBJ1-2
v_gene: TRBV27
d_gene: TRBD1
CDR3aa: CASSLQGNYGYTF
CDR3nt: TGTGCCAGCAGTCTACAGGGGAACTATGGCTACACCTTC

abundance: -
j_gene: TRBJ1-3
v_gene: TRBV7-9
d_gene: -
CDR3aa: CASSDVVRAGGNTIYF
CDR3nt: TGTGCCAGCAGCGATGTCGTCCGGGCAGGGGGAAACACCATATATTTT

abundance: -
j_gene: TRBJ2-3
v_gene: TRBV7-9
d_gene: -
CDR3aa: CASSSPGPSTDTQYF
CDR3nt: TGTGCCAGCAGCTCCCCTGGCCCTAGCACAGATACGCAGTATTTT

abundance: -
j_gene: TRBJ1-1
v_gene: TRBV28
d_gene: -
CDR3aa: CASSPRTDKTEAFF
CDR3nt: TGTGCCAGCAGCCCCCGGACAGACAAAACTGAAGCTTTCTTT

abundance: -
j_gene: TRBJ1-6
v_gene: TRBV19
d_gene: -
CDR3aa: CASTQQDNSPLHF
CDR3nt: TGTGCCAGTACCCAACAGGATAATTCACCCCTCCACTTT

abundance: -
j_gene: TRBJ1-4
v_gene: TRBV4-3
d_gene: TRBD1
CDR3aa: CASSRTGPTNEKLFF
CDR3nt: TGCGCCAGCAGCCGGACAGGCCCAACTAATGAAAAACTGTTTTTT

abundance: -
j_gene: TRBJ1-1
v_gene: TRBV9
d_gene: -
CDR3aa: CASSGGSGRMSAFF
CDR3nt: TGTGCCAGCAGCGGCGGTAGTGGCCGGATGTCTGCTTTCTTT

abundance: -
j_gene: TRBJ2-1
v_gene: TRBV6-5
d_gene: -
CDR3aa: CASSPLLLSPEQFF
CDR3nt: TGTGCCAGCAGTCCTCTCCTACTGTCCCCTGAGCAGTTCTTC

abundance: -
j_gene: TRBJ2-6
v_gene: TRBV19
d_gene: TRBD1
CDR3aa: CASSMRTGEPGANVLTF
CDR3nt: TGTGCCAGTAGTATGAGGACAGGGGAGCCTGGGGCCAACGTCCTGACTTTC

abundance: -
j_gene: TRBJ2-5
v_gene: TRBV5-6
d_gene: -
CDR3aa: CASSFWEQETQYF
CDR3nt: TGTGCCAGCAGCTTTTGGGAGCAAGAGACCCAGTACTTC

abundance: -
j_gene: TRBJ2-7
v_gene: TRBV5-1
d_gene: -
CDR3aa: CASSLGVATYEQYF
CDR3nt: TGCGCCAGCAGCTTGGGCGTAGCCACCTACGAGCAGTACTTC

abundance: -
j_gene: TRBJ1-6
v_gene: TRBV5-1
d_gene: -
CDR3aa: CASSLDGNSPLHF
CDR3nt: TGCGCCAGCAGCTTGGACGGGAATTCACCCCTCCACTTT

abundance: -
j_gene: TRBJ2-7
v_gene: TRBV2
d_gene: -
CDR3aa: CASSVGRTYF
CDR3nt: TGTGCCAGCAGTGTGGGCCGTACGTACTTC

abundance: -
j_gene: TRBJ2-5
v_gene: TRBV24-1
d_gene: TRBD1
CDR3aa: CATSDSGTVKETQYF
CDR3nt: TGTGCCACCAGTGACTCCGGGACAGTAAAAGAGACCCAGTACTTC

abundance: -
j_gene: TRBJ1-2
v_gene: TRBV5-1
d_gene: -
CDR3aa: CASTPGGGLPYGYTF
CDR3nt: TGCGCCAGCACCCCCGGCGGGGGATTACCCTATGGCTACACCTTC

abundance: -
j_gene: TRBJ1-1
v_gene: TRBV5-1
d_gene: -
CDR3aa: CASSFEGDTEAFF
CDR3nt: TGCGCCAGCAGCTTCGAAGGGGACACTGAAGCTTTCTTT

abundance: -
j_gene: TRBJ2-2
v_gene: TRBV10-1
d_gene: -
CDR3aa: CATSGTLNTGELFF
CDR3nt: TGCGCCACCTCAGGGACTCTGAACACCGGGGAGCTGTTTTTT

abundance: -
j_gene: TRBJ2-7
v_gene: TRBV18
d_gene: -
CDR3aa: CASSPSRIGEQYF
CDR3nt: TGTGCCAGCTCACCGTCCAGGATAGGCGAGCAGTACTTC

abundance: once
j_gene: TRBJ1-1
v_gene: TRBV6-5
d_gene: -
CDR3aa: CASRTTANTEAFF
CDR3nt: TGTGCCAGCAGGACGACAGCCAACACTGAAGCTTTCTTT

abundance: -
j_gene: TRBJ2-3
v_gene: TRBV4-2
d_gene: -
CDR3aa: CASSQDMSGGADTQYF
CDR3nt: TGTGCCAGCAGCCAAGATATGAGTGGCGGGGCAGATACGCAGTATTTT

abundance: once
j_gene: TRBJ1-1
v_gene: TRBV16
d_gene: TRBD1
CDR3aa: CASSPRDRASPLMNTEAFF
CDR3nt: TGTGCCAGCAGCCCTCGGGACAGGGCCTCACCCCTAATGAACACTGAAGCTTTCTTT

abundance: -
j_gene: TRBJ1-3
v_gene: TRBV6-5
d_gene: -
CDR3aa: CASGNTGGRNTIYF
CDR3nt: TGTGCCAGCGGTAACACAGGTGGGAGGAACACCATATATTTT

abundance: -
j_gene: TRBJ1-1
v_gene: TRBV18
d_gene: TRBD1
CDR3aa: CASSPPVGQGRNTEAFF
CDR3nt: TGTGCCAGCTCACCACCCGTGGGACAGGGGAGAAACACTGAAGCTTTCTTT

abundance: -
j_gene: TRBJ1-1
v_gene: TRBV28
d_gene: TRBD1
CDR3aa: CASSRTSWTGGARDTEAFF
CDR3nt: TGTGCCAGCAGTCGTACCTCGTGGACAGGGGGCGCCAGGGACACTGAAGCTTTCTTT